These 16 T cell receptor beta chains were sequenced from one sample in a study of cytomegalovirus exposure and HLA in healthy donors. With 60 Vbeta and 13 Jbeta primers, the PCR was carried out. Libraries were prepared by immunoSEQ multiplex PCR; TCRdb keeps only in-frame clonotypes and omits some of them. The sample contains around 200,000 clones, 83% of which appear only once. Sequencing was done on a sample of PBMCs. These receptors were collected from a girl aged 10 to 17 in good health and CMV-seronegative.

J is TRBJ1-2 and V is TRBV7-9; tentative D call: TRBD1 (6 bases). The CDR3 spans 17 residues. Between the trimmed V and J ends, which lost 5 bases and 7 bases, there was a span of 26 bases. CDR1 is SEHNR, CDR2 FQNEAQ, per germline (reference sequence). The CDR3 sequence: CASSPSYVLGARGGYTF. CDR3 DNA: TGTGCCAGCAGCCCTAGTTATGTGTTGGGGGCGCGCGGTGGCTACACCTTC.

The rearrangement joins TRBV7-3 to TRBJ2-2, with 12 bases lining up with TRBD2. In germline, CDR1 is SGHTA, CDR2 FQGTGA. Trimming removed 2 bases from V and 5 bases from J; junction bases left unmatched: 3. The CDR3 sequence is 16 residues long. CDR3: CASSLLAGGQTGELFF. The CDR3 DNA sequence: TGTGCCAGCAGCTTACTAGCGGGGGGGCAAACCGGGGAGCTGTTTTTT.

The chain is built from TRBV7-9 and TRBJ2-5, with D possibly matching TRBD2 (5 bases). CDR1 and CDR2 (germline): SEHNR, FQNEAQ (reference sequence). CDR3 length equals 15 residues. The ends were cut back, 5 bases at V and 5 bases at J, with 18 bases in the middle. The CDR3 region is CASSPSRVTGETQYF. The DNA of the CDR3 is TGTGCCAGCAGCCCGAGTAGGGTCACGGGGGAGACCCAGTACTTC.

The rearrangement uses TRBV5-5 and TRBJ2-7; 8 bases fit TRBD1. The V and J ends lost 3 bases and 1 base, in that order; junction bases with no gene match: 9. Per germline, CDR1 SGHKS and CDR2 YYEKEE (reference sequence). There are 16 residues in the CDR3. CDR3 in amino acids: CASSSEQGVLSYEQYF. CDR3 DNA: TGTGCCAGCAGCTCAGAACAGGGGGTTCTTTCCTACGAGCAGTACTTC.

This chain joins TRBV18 and TRBJ2-7, with TRBD1 as a possible D gene (6 bases). Looked up from germline, CDR1 is KGHSH and CDR2 is LQKENI. CDR3 length equals 16 residues. Trimming removed 3 bases at V and 1 base at J, with 16 bases between. CDR3 sequence reads: CASSPEEGEGSYEQYF. The CDR3 DNA sequence: TGTGCCAGCTCACCTGAAGAGGGGGAAGGGTCCTACGAGCAGTACTTC.

The chain is built from TRBV10-2 and TRBJ2-1, with 9 bases matching TRBD2. V lost 6 bases and J lost 2; bases outside the gene matches: 2. From germline, CDR1 is WSHSY and CDR2 SAAADI. This CDR3 is built from 14 residues. CDR3 coding DNA: TGCGCCAGCAGGGGCGGGAGGGCCTACAATGAGCAGTTCTTC. The encoded protein is CASRGGRAYNEQFF.

The V gene is TRBV5-1, the J gene TRBJ2-1; 11 nucleotides match TRBD2. Germline V gives CDR1 SGHRS, CDR2 YFSETQ. The CDR3 runs to 15 residues. Trimming removed 4 bases from V and 6 bases from J; junction bases left unmatched: 6. DNA of the CDR3: TGCGCCAGCAGCCTTACTAGCGGGAGTCGCAATGAGCAGTTCTTC. It codes for CASSLTSGSRNEQFF.

This clone appeared a single time. This chain connects TRBV5-1 to TRBJ1-6, with 10 bases fitting TRBD1. Looked up from germline, CDR1 is SGHRS and CDR2 is YFSETQ. The CDR3 runs to 17 residues. J gave up 11 bases and V 5 bases, and 16 bases lay outside the gene matches. The CDR3 region has the DNA TGCGCCAGCAGTCGAGCGGGACAGGGGTCTTCTCCAACACCCCTCCACTTT. Translating it yields CASSRAGQGSSPTPLHF.

This rearrangement joins TRBV14 to TRBJ2-7, with TRBD2 matching 10 bases. This CDR3 comprises 18 residues. J was trimmed by 2 bases and V by 1 base; bases with no gene match: 11. The germline CDR1 and CDR2 sequences are SGHDN and FVKESK. The CDR3 coding sequence is TGTGCCAGCAGCCAAGTGTGGTCTAGCGGGAGATTCGCCTACGAGCAGTACTTC. It encodes CASSQVWSSGRFAYEQYF.

The sample holds a few counts of this clone. The chain links TRBV7-2 to TRBJ1-1; D is uncertain. CDR1 is SGHTA, CDR2 FQGNSA, per germline. V was cut by 5 bases and J by 1 base, with 17 bases left in between. The CDR3 spans 16 residues. This CDR3 is CASSPVFGTANTEAFF. CDR3 sequence (DNA): TGTGCCAGCAGCCCGGTGTTTGGAACAGCGAACACTGAAGCTTTCTTT.

V is TRBV7-3 and J is TRBJ1-5; D possibly corresponds to TRBD1 (5 bases). Germline assignment: CDR1 SGHTA and CDR2 FQGTGA. The germline V and J ends were trimmed by 5 bases and 5 bases, with 10 bases remaining between them. The CDR3 runs 13 residues. In DNA, the CDR3 is TGTGCCAGCAGCCAATCCAGGGATCAGCCCCAGCATTTT. This translates into CASSQSRDQPQHF.

The V call is TRBV5-5, the J call TRBJ1-1; TRBD1 agrees at 7 bases. Germline V lookup: CDR1 SGHKS, CDR2 YYEKEE (reference sequence). Trimming took 3 bases from V and 4 from J; bases not matched to a gene: 12. The CDR3 contains 16 residues. The CDR3 loop reads CASSSGGRGRTTEAFF. CDR3 nucleotides: TGTGCCAGCAGCTCCGGCGGTAGGGGGCGGACCACTGAAGCTTTCTTT.

This clone came up once. The rearrangement joins TRBV6-5 to TRBJ1-1; TRBD1 agrees at 9 bases. With V trimmed by 6 bases and J by 3 bases, 8 bases remained unmatched. Germline CDR1 MNHEY, CDR2 SVGAGI. The CDR3 has 15 amino acids. DNA for the CDR3: TGTGCCAGCAGGATGGACAGGGGACGGGACACTGAAGCTTTCTTT. Residues: CASRMDRGRDTEAFF.

This chain joins TRBV5-5 and TRBJ2-7; 7 bases are a match to TRBD1. Germline CDR1 and CDR2: SGHKS and YYEKEE (reference sequence). This CDR3 has 15 residues. The V segment lost 3 bases and the J segment 2 bases; nucleotides outside the gene matches: 8. The CDR3 DNA reads as TGTGCCAGCAGCTCACGACAGGGAGTGGCCTACGAGCAGTACTTC. This translates into CASSSRQGVAYEQYF.

The chain couples TRBV27 to TRBJ2-7, with TRBD2 as a possible D gene (6 bases). Germline CDR1 and CDR2: MNHEY and SMNVEV (reference sequence). The CDR3 loop spans 14 amino acids. Trimming left V 5 bases short and J 0 bases short, with 11 bases between. This CDR3 reads CASSGREGSYEQYF. DNA for the CDR3: TGTGCCAGCAGTGGGCGGGAAGGCTCCTACGAGCAGTACTTC.

The V call is TRBV5-8, the J call TRBJ2-7, with TRBD1 matching over 7 bases. The CDR3 contains 15 residues. With 1 base clipped from V and 0 bases from J, the junction kept 4 bases outside the gene matches. From germline, CDR1 is SGHTS and CDR2 YDEGEE. The CDR3 DNA reads TGTGCCAGCAGCTTGTTGACAGGGAGCTCCTACGAGCAGTACTTC. This sequence encodes CASSLLTGSSYEQYF. Filled out from reference TRBV5-8 and TRBJ2-7, the complete variable domain reads EAGVTQSPTHLIKTRGQQATLRCSPISGHTSVYWYQQALGLGLQFLLWYDEGEERNRGNFPPRFSGRQFPNYSSELNVNALELEDSALYLCASSLLTGSSYEQYFGPGTRLTVT.